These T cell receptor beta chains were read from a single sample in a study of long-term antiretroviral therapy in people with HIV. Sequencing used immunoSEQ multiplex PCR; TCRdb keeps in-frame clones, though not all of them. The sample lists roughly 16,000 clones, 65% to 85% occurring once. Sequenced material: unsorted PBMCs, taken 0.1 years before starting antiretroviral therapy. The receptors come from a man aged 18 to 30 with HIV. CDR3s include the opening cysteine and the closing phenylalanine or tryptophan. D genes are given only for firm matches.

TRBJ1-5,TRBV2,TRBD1,CASSDRDKSNQPQHF
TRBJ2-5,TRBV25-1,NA,CASSGGAGRLETQYF
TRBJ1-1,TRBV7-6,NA,CASSLAWATEAFF
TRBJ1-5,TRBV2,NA,CASSERESRQPQHF
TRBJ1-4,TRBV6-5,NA,CASQRTTNEKLFF
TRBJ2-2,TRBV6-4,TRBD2,CASSSGRDTGELFF
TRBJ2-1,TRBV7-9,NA,CASSFQGPIYNEQFF
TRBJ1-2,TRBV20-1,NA,CSCVTGYGYTF
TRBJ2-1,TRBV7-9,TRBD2,CASKPAGYNEQFF
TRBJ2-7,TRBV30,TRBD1,CAWSPGQGRDEQYF
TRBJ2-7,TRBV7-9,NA,CASSSDEGVFYEQYF
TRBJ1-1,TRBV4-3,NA,CASSHSTRGDTEAFF
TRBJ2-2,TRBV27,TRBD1,CASSPDRENTGELFF
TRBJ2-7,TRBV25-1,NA,CASSATGSYEQYF
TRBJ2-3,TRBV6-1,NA,CASSQSWADTQYF
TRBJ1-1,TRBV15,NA,CATDGTNTEAFF
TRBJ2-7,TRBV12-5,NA,CASGYDMTYEQYF
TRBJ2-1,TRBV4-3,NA,CASSQEGNEQFF
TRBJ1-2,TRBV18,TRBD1,CASSQGTVGGYTF
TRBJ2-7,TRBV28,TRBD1,CASSLAGTGSDEQYF
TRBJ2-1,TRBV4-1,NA,CASRSGVSEQFF
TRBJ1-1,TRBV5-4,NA,CASSLGGRQNTEAFF
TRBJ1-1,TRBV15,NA,CATSRTVGNTEAFF
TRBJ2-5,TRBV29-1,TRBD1,CSGGTGQETQYF
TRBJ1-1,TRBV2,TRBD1,CASIQQGARGTEAFF
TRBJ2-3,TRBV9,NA,CASSPLGGATDTQYF
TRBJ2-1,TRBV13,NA,CASSLDIGGNEQFF
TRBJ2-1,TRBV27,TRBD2,CASSSGLVVSNEQFF
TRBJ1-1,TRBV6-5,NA,CASRTRGTAFF
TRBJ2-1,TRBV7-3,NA,CASSLIPEAYNEQFF
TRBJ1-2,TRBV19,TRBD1,CASSPGTGFGYTF
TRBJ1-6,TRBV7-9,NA,CASSLVLQTRNNSPLHF
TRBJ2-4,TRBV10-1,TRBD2,CASTTTSGGLLAKNIQYF
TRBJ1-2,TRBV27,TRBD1,CATQGVDYGYTF
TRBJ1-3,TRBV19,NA,CATEDTSGNTIYF
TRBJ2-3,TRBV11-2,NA,CASSLEGRGWTDTQYF
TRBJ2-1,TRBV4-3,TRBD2,CASSQDLAGGQGEQFF
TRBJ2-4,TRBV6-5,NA,CASRGLGGAKNIQYF
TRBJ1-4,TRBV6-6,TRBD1,CASSYLIPGGEKLFF
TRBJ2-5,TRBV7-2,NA,CASSFGVGETQYF
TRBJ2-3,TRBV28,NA,CASSFGGATDTQYF
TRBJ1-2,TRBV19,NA,CASTPGGAYGYTF
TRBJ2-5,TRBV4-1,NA,CASSQGEKETQYF
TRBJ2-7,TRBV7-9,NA,CASSLGANTYEQYF
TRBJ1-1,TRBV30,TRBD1,CAWSGDRVNTEAFF
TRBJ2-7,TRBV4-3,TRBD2,CAPPGPSGGDYEQYF
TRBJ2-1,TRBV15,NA,CATSLGRLGVWGNEQFF
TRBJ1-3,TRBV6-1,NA,CASSVEGIRGNTIYF